These T cell receptor beta chains were read from a single sample in a study of T cell responses to AZD1222 COVID-19 vaccine. Profiling relied on immunoSEQ multiplex PCR, and the TCRdb table lists in-frame clones only, not all of them. Among 90,000 to 150,000 clones, approximately 90% were seen once, and the ten largest hold 4.5%. The source material was peripheral blood, sampled on day 0 of AZD1222 vaccination. The source of these receptors is an adult in good health. Both conserved end residues are part of each CDR3. D genes are given only for firm matches. Part of the rows lack a size; the others show once, few, many or a class for expanded clones.

CDR3,DNA,J,V,D,size,length
CASEGRTEAFF,TGTGCCAGCGAGGGGCGGACTGAAGCTTTCTTT,TRBJ1-1,TRBV3-1/TRBV3-2,.,.,11
CASSSLALGSLGEQYF,TGTGCCAGCAGCTCCCTCGCGCTTGGCTCCCTGGGCGAGCAGTACTTC,TRBJ2-7,TRBV4-2,.,.,16
CASSRDRGPDWAFF,TGTGCCAGCAGCCGGGACAGGGGGCCGGATTGGGCTTTCTTT,TRBJ1-1,TRBV7-2,TRBD1,.,14
CASSLTDTTYEQYF,TGCGCCAGCAGCTTGACGGACACCACCTACGAGCAGTACTTC,TRBJ2-7,TRBV5-1,.,.,14
CASSPDRPINSNQPQHF,TGTGCCAGCAGCCCGGACAGACCAATTAATAGCAATCAGCCCCAGCATTTT,TRBJ1-5,TRBV7-8,.,few,17
CASSVRETQYF,TGTGCCAGCAGCGTTCGAGAGACCCAGTACTTC,TRBJ2-5,TRBV5-6,.,.,11
CSAQGGNGNQPQHF,TGCAGCGCTCAAGGGGGGAATGGCAATCAGCCCCAGCATTTT,TRBJ1-5,TRBV29-1,.,.,14
CASRQDTSGATYEQYF,TGCGCCAGCAGACAAGATACTAGCGGGGCTACCTACGAGCAGTACTTC,TRBJ2-7,TRBV4-1,TRBD2,.,16
CASSLNTKTQYF,TGTGCCAGCAGCCTGAATACAAAGACCCAGTACTTC,TRBJ2-5,TRBV3-1/TRBV3-2,.,once,12
CAWSVLGGSDGNTIYF,TGTGCCTGGAGTGTACTAGGTGGCAGCGATGGAAACACCATATATTTT,TRBJ1-3,TRBV30,.,.,16
CASSPTSGGGTGELFF,TGTGCCAGCAGCCCTACTAGCGGGGGGGGCACCGGGGAGCTGTTTTTT,TRBJ2-2,TRBV11-2,TRBD2,.,16
CASSESFYGYTF,TGTGCCAGCAGTGAATCCTTCTATGGCTACACCTTC,TRBJ1-2,TRBV2,.,.,12
CASSLGMNTEAFF,TGTGCCAGCAGCTTAGGTATGAACACTGAAGCTTTCTTT,TRBJ1-1,TRBV7-3,.,once,13
CASSQELRARQYF,TGCGCCAGCAGCCAAGAACTTAGGGCGCGGCAGTACTTC,TRBJ2-7,TRBV4-3,.,.,13
CASRRYRDTEAFF,TGTGCCAGCAGGCGCTATAGGGACACTGAAGCTTTCTTT,TRBJ1-1,TRBV27,.,.,13
CASSLGDRALSESYEQYF,TGTGCCAGCAGCTTAGGGGACAGGGCGTTGTCGGAGTCCTACGAGCAGTACTTC,TRBJ2-7,TRBV7-9,TRBD1,.,18
CASSQDVGQTTYEQYF,TGTGCCAGCAGCCAAGATGTGGGCCAGACTACCTACGAGCAGTACTTC,TRBJ2-7,TRBV3-1/TRBV3-2,.,.,16
CASSVRGSGNTIYF,TGCGCCAGCAGTGTACGGGGTTCCGGAAACACCATATATTTT,TRBJ1-3,TRBV10-1,.,once,14
CASSQQQELNSPLHF,TGCGCCAGCAGCCAACAACAGGAGTTGAATTCACCCCTCCACTTT,TRBJ1-6,TRBV4-1,.,.,15
CASSYDGQASSYEQYF,TGTGCCAGTAGCTATGACGGACAGGCCAGCTCCTACGAGCAGTACTTC,TRBJ2-7,TRBV19,TRBD1,.,16
CAISDVTMNTEAFF,TGTGCCATCAGTGATGTTACCATGAACACTGAAGCTTTCTTT,TRBJ1-1,TRBV10-3,.,.,14
CASTDRGRNTIYF,TGTGCCAGCACCGACAGGGGTCGAAACACCATATATTTT,TRBJ1-3,TRBV12-3/TRBV12-4,TRBD1,once,13
CAWRPTGGRSGYTF,TGTGCCTGGAGACCGACAGGGGGGAGGAGTGGCTACACCTTC,TRBJ1-2,TRBV30,TRBD1,once,14
CASSHGDRKTTEAFF,TGTGCCAGCAGCCATGGCGACAGGAAGACTACTGAAGCTTTCTTT,TRBJ1-1,TRBV3-1/TRBV3-2,.,.,15
CASSNNFEQYF,TGTGCCAGCAGTAATAATTTCGAGCAGTACTTC,TRBJ2-7,TRBV6-2/TRBV6-3,.,.,11
CASSSWDRSYEQYF,TGTGCCAGCAGCTCCTGGGACCGATCCTACGAGCAGTACTTC,TRBJ2-7,TRBV5-4,.,.,14
CASSPRGGVGQPQHF,TGTGCCAGCAGCCCCAGGGGGGGGGTGGGTCAGCCCCAGCATTTT,TRBJ1-5,TRBV2,TRBD1,.,15
CAFDYLTDTQYF,TGTGCCTTCGATTATCTCACAGATACGCAGTATTTT,TRBJ2-3,TRBV30,.,.,12
CSVLPSTGFAGYTF,TGCAGCGTCCTCCCATCAACAGGGTTTGCTGGCTACACCTTC,TRBJ1-2,TRBV29-1,.,once,14
CASSRMGDEAFF,TGTGCCAGCTCACGGATGGGGGACGAAGCTTTCTTT,TRBJ1-1,TRBV7-9,.,.,12
CASSQDGTGFGYTF,TGCGCCAGCAGCCAAGACGGGACAGGTTTTGGCTACACCTTC,TRBJ1-2,TRBV4-3,TRBD1,.,14
CASSRGASAGELFF,TGTGCCAGCAGCCGCGGGGCTTCCGCCGGGGAGCTGTTTTTT,TRBJ2-2,TRBV5-4,.,.,14
CASLLGHSGNTIYF,TGTGCCAGCCTTCTGGGCCACTCTGGAAACACCATATATTTT,TRBJ1-3,TRBV6-5,.,.,14